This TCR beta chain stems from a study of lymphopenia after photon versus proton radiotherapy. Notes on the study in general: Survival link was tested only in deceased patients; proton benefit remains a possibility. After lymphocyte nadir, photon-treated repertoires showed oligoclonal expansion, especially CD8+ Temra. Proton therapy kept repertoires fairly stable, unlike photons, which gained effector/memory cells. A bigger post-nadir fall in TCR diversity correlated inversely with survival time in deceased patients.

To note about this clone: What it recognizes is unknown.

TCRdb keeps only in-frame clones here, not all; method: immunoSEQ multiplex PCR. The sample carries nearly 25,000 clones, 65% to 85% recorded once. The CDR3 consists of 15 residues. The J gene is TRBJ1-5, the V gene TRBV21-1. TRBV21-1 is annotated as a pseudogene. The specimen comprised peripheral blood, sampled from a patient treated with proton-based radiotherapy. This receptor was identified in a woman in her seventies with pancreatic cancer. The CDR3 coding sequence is TGTGCCAGCAGGGGCGGGGGACGGGGCAATCAGCCCCAGCATTTT. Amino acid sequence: CASRGGGRGNQPQHF.